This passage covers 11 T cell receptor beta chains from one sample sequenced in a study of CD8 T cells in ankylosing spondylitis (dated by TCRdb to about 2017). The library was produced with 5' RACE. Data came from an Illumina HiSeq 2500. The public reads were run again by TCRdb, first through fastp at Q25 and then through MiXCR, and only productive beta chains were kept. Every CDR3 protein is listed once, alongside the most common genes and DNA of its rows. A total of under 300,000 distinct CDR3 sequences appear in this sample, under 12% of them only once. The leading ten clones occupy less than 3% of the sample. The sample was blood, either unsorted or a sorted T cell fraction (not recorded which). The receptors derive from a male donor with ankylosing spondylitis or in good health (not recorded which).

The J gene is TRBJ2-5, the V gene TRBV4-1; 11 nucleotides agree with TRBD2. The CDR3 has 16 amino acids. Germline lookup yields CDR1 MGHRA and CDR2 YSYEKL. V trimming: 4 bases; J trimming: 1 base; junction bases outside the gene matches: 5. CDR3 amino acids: CASSPLAGGLQETQYF. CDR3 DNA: TGCGCCAGCAGCCCCCTAGCGGGAGGCCTCCAAGAGACCCAGTACTTC.

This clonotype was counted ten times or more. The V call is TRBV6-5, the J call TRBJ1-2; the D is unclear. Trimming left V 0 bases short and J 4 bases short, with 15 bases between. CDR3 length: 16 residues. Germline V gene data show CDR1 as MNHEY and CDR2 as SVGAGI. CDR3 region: CASSYSITSRRYGYTF. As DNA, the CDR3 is TGTGCCAGCAGTTACTCGATAACTTCCCGGCGCTATGGCTACACCTTC.

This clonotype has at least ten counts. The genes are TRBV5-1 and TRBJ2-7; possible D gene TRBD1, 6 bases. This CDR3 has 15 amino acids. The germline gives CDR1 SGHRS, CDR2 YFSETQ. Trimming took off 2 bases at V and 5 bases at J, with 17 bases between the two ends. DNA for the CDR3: TGCGCCAGCAGCTTCACCGGACAGCGGTCCAACGAGCAGTACTTC. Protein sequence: CASSFTGQRSNEQYF.

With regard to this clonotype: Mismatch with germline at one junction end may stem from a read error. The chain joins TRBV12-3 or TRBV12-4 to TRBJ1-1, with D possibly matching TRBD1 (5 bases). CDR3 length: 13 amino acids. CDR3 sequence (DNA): TGTGTCAGCAGTTTATCTGAGACAGTTGAAGCTTTCTTT. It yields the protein CVSSLSETVEAFF.

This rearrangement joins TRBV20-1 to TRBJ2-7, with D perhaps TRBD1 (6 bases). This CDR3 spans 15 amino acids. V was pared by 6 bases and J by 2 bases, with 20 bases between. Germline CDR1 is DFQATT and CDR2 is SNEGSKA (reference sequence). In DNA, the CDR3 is TGCAGTGCCGTAGGGTTCGGGACAAAGACCTACGAGCAGTACTTC. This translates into CSAVGFGTKTYEQYF.

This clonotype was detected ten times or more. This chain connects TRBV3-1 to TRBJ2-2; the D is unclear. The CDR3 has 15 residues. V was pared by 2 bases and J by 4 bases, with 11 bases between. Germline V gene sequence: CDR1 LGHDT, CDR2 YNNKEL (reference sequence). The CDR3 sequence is CASSQLDFVTGELFF. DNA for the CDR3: TGTGCCAGCAGCCAACTAGATTTCGTCACCGGGGAGCTGTTTTTT. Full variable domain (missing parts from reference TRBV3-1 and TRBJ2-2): DTAVSQTPKYLVTQMGNDKSIKCEQNLGHDTMYWYKQDSKKFLKIMFSYNNKELIINETVPNRFSPKSPDKAHLNLHINSLELGDSAVYFCASSQLDFVTGELFFGEGSRLTVL.

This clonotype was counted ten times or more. The chain's CDR3 is CASSWGTSGESTDTQYF. CDR3 nucleotide sequence: TGCGCCAGCAGCTGGGGGACTAGCGGAGAGAGCACAGATACGCAGTATTTT. The chain has TRBV5-1 and TRBJ2-3, with 11 bases fitting TRBD2. J lost 0 bases, V lost 3 bases, and 6 bases had no gene match. The CDR3 totals 17 residues. Germline V lookup: CDR1 SGHRS, CDR2 YFSETQ.

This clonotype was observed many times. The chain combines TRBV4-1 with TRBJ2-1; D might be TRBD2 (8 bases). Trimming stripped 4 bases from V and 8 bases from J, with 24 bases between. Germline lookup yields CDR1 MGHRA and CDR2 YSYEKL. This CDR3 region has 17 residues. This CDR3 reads CASSPNRGAGVIDEQFF. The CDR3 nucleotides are TGCGCCAGCAGCCCAAACAGGGGAGCGGGAGTCATCGATGAGCAGTTCTTC.

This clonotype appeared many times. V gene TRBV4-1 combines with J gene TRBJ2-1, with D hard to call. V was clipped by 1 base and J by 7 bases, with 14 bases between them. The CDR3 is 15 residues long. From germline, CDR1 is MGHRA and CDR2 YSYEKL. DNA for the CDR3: TGCGCCAGCAGCCAAGTATCGATCCCCCGGAATGAGCAGTTCTTC. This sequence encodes CASSQVSIPRNEQFF.

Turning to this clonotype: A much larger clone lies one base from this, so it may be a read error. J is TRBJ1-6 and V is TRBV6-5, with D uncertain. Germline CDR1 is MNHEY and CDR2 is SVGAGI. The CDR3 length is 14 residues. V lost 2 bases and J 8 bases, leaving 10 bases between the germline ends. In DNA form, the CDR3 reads TGTGCCAGCAGTTACGCAGATGAGGATTCACCCCTCCACTTT. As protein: CASSYADEDSPLHF.

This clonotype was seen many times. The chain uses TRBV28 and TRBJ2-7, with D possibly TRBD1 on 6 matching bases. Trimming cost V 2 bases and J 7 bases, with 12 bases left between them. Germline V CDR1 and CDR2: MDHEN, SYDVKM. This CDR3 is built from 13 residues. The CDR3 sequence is CASSLADRGEQYF. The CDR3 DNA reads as TGTGCCAGCAGTTTAGCGGACAGAGGAGAGCAGTACTTC.